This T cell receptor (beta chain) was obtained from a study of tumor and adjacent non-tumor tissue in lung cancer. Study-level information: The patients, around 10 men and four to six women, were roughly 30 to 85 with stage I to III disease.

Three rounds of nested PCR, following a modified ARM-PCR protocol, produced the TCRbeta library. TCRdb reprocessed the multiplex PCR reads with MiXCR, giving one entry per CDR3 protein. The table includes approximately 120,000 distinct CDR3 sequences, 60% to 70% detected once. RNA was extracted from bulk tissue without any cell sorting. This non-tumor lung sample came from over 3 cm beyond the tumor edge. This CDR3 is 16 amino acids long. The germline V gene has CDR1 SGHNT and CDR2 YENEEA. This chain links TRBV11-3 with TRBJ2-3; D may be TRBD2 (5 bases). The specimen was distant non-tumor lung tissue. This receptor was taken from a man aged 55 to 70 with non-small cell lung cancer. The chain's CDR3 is CGSSLSTGIGTDTQYF. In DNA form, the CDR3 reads TGTGGTAGCAGCTTAAGCACCGGGATTGGCACAGATACGCAGTATTTT.